This TCR beta chain is drawn from a study of T-cell reconstitution after alpha-beta-depleted transplantation in children. Molecular barcoding with unique molecular identifiers was used for the TCRbeta library. TCRdb reprocessed the PCR reads with MiXCR, giving one entry per CDR3 protein. The table includes 250,000 to 300,000 distinct CDR3 sequences, 6% to 10% detected once. This clonotype has at least ten counts. Its target is unknown. CDR3 length: 15 residues. Germline CDR1 is LGHNA and CDR2 is YNFKEQ. V was pared by 4 bases and J by 8 bases, with 6 bases of the junction left unmatched. Overall study results and limits: T-cell numbers and diversity, one year after transplant, stemmed largely from T cells that were newly produced. Some patients owed their high day-60 TCRbeta diversity to surviving recipient T cells and thymic progenitors.

This clonotype originated in a female patient between 2 and 15 years old who had a stem cell transplant for Fanconi anemia, so the T cells may come from the graft donor. Specimen: peripheral blood, collected 360 days after TCRalphabeta/CD19-depleted stem cell transplant. The V and J genes are TRBV4-2 and TRBJ2-1; 12 positions agree with TRBD2. The DNA for the CDR3 is TGTGCCAGCAGCCCTCTAGCGGGGGGGCAGGATGAGCAGTTCTTC. Translating it yields CASSPLAGGQDEQFF.